This T cell receptor beta chain is from a study of cytomegalovirus exposure and HLA in healthy donors. Study-wide context: It was reported in a later analysis that the same platform had been used for the approximately 120 validation repertoires as for the 550 to 750 first-cohort repertoires. Study-wide results and caveats: Some public TCRs appeared in many individuals, while most sequences were rare. TCR beta chains numbering some 150 were designated cytomegalovirus-associated.

The germline V gene encodes CDR1 SGHAT and CDR2 FQNNGV. V was clipped by 3 bases and J by 5 bases, with 8 bases between them. This CDR3 spans 12 amino acids. Profiled with immunoSEQ multiplex PCR; TCRdb holds only in-frame clones, not every one. The sample records about 38,000 clones, over 80% being singletons. While the first cohort had over 650 subjects, the donors belonged to the separate validation cohort of over a hundred subjects. With respect to this clone: Its antigen is still unknown.

The chain employs TRBV11-2 and TRBJ2-7; tentative D call: TRBD2 (5 bases). Sequencing was performed on PBMCs. The source of this sequence is a man younger than 35 in good health and CMV-seronegative. This CDR3 is CASSLRVHEQYF. In DNA form, the CDR3 reads TGTGCCAGCAGCTTGAGGGTCCACGAGCAGTACTTC. The entire variable domain, with the rest obtained from reference TRBV11-2 and TRBJ2-7, is as follows: EAGVAQSPRYKIIEKRQSVAFWCNPISGHATLYWYQQILGQGPKLLIQFQNNGVVDDSQLPKDRFSAERLKGVDSTLKIQPAKLEDSAVYLCASSLRVHEQYFGPGTRLTVT.